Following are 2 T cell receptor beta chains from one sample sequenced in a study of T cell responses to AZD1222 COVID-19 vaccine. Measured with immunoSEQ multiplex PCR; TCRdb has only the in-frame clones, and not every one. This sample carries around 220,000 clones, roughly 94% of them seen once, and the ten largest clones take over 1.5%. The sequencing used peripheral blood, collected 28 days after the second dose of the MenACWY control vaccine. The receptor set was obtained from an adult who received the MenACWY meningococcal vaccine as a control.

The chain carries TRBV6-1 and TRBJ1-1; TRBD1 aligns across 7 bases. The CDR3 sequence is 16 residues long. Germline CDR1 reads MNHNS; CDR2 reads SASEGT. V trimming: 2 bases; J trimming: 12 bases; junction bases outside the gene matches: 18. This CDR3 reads CASSESPGQMRFGSFF. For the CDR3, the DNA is TGTGCCAGCAGTGAATCTCCGGGACAGATGAGGTTCGGGTCTTTCTTT.

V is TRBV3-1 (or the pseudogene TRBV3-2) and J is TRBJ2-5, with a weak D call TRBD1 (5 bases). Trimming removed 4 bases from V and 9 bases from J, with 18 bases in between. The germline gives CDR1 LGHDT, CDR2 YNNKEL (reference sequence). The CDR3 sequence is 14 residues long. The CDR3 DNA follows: TGTGCCAGCAGCCCCCGCGGCAGGGTGAAGGCCCAGTACTTC. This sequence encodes CASSPRGRVKAQYF.